This T cell receptor (beta chain) was documented in a study of T cell repertoires in cytomegalovirus infection. Study-wide background: Public TCR beta signatures marked donors with CMV infection and the matching HLA.

MiXCR, run by TCRdb on the reads, gives a single entry per CDR3 protein. The sample carries 250,000 or so distinct CDR3 sequences, over 9% recorded once. General observations from the study: CMV-specific HLA-C-restricted TCR beta clonotypes dominated the ex vivo response. Identification of carriers of CMV plus the relevant HLA was performed using cumulative public TCR beta family frequency.

With regard to this clonotype: Its antigen is not known.

J was trimmed by 5 bases and V by 2 bases; bases with no gene match: 4. CDR3 length: 14 amino acids. The sequenced sample was PBMCs. The rearrangement uses TRBV12-3 or TRBV12-4 and TRBJ2-5, with 8 bases matching TRBD2. This receptor was identified in a human donor in good health (CMV status not recorded). Some clones in this sample may be carry-over from other donors' samples. The CDR3, as DNA: TGTGCCAGCAGTTTAAAGCGGGAGATTGAGACCCAGTACTTC. Protein sequence: CASSLKREIETQYF.